This is a list of T cell receptor beta chains from one sample in a study of blood T cell repertoires in COVID-19. Data came from immunoSEQ multiplex PCR; TCRdb stores just in-frame clones and leaves some out. This repertoire shows about 370,000 clones, 80% to 90% found once; its top ten account for around 1%. Specimen: PBMCs or T cells enriched from blood (not recorded which). These receptor sequences come from a man between 18 and 35 years old who had recovered from COVID-19. Both conserved end residues are part of each CDR3. Fields, in order: J gene, clone size, D gene, V gene, CDR3 length, CDR3 DNA, CDR3 protein. A D gene is named only where the DNA matches it firmly. The size field is filled for only some rows; it gives once, few, many or a size class.

>TRBJ1-4|-|-|TRBV25-1|16
TGTGCCAGCAGTTCCAGGAAGGTAGTGCTTAATGAAAAACTGTTTTTT
CASSSRKVVLNEKLFF
>TRBJ1-2|once|-|TRBV5-1|13
TGCGCCAGCAGCTTGTCAGACACGGAAGGCTACACCTTC
CASSLSDTEGYTF
>TRBJ2-1|once|TRBD1|TRBV13|20
TGTGCCAGCAGCTCGTATAAGTTTGAGACAGGGTCCGACTTTTTTAATGAGCAGTTCTTC
CASSSYKFETGSDFFNEQFF
>TRBJ2-6|-|-|TRBV18|14
TGTGCCAGCCACGGTCTCTCTGGGGCCAACGTCCTGACTTTC
CASHGLSGANVLTF
>TRBJ1-6|-|TRBD1|TRBV30|16
TGTGCCTGGAGTTCACCGGGGGACAGTTTGAATTCACCCCTCCACTTT
CAWSSPGDSLNSPLHF
>TRBJ2-1|once|-|TRBV5-1|14
TGCGCCAGCAGCCCCGTAGCGGCCTACAATGAGCAGTTCTTC
CASSPVAAYNEQFF
>TRBJ1-1|-|TRBD1|TRBV19|14
TGTGCCAGTAGTCCGGGACAGGGGGCGACTGAAGCTTTCTTT
CASSPGQGATEAFF
>TRBJ1-2|-|TRBD1|TRBV11-1|15
TGTGCCAGCAGCGCTCGGGACAGTCCTAACTATGGCTACACCTTC
CASSARDSPNYGYTF
>TRBJ2-7|-|-|TRBV5-1|13
TGCGCCAGCAGTGAAGGCAGGGTCGGCGAGCAGTACTTC
CASSEGRVGEQYF
>TRBJ2-7|-|TRBD2|TRBV19|15
TGTGCCAGTACCCCAGTTGGTAGCGGGAGCGACGAGCAGTACTTC
CASTPVGSGSDEQYF
>TRBJ2-1|-|-|TRBV7-2|17
TGTGCCAGCAGCTTAGCGCTGGGGGCTAGCTCCTACAATGAGCAGTTCTTC
CASSLALGASSYNEQFF
>TRBJ2-7|-|-|TRBV11-2|15
TGTGCCAGCAGCTTAGAGGCACAAGAATACTACGAGCAGTACTTC
CASSLEAQEYYEQYF
>TRBJ1-5|-|TRBD1|TRBV29-1|13
TGCAGCGTTGTACAGGGGTTCGATCAGCCCCAGCATTTT
CSVVQGFDQPQHF
>TRBJ1-2|few|TRBD1|TRBV5-4|15
TGTGCCAGCAGCGATCGACAGGGGGCTTTATATGGCTACACCTTC
CASSDRQGALYGYTF
>TRBJ1-3|-|-|TRBV28|13
TGTGCCAGCAGTTCCGGCTCTGGAAACACCATATATTTT
CASSSGSGNTIYF
>TRBJ2-3|-|-|TRBV27|11
TGTGCCAGCAAGATCGGAGATACGCAGTATTTT
CASKIGDTQYF
>TRBJ1-5|-|-|TRBV7-9|13
TGTGCCAGCAGCCAACAGGGTGGGGAGCCCCAGCATTTT
CASSQQGGEPQHF
>TRBJ2-3|-|TRBD1|TRBV10-3|14
TGTGCCATCCGACAGGGGTGGAGCACAGATACGCAGTATTTT
CAIRQGWSTDTQYF
>TRBJ2-5|-|TRBD2|TRBV5-1|17
TGCGCCAGCAGCTATTTAGGACTAGCGGGAGCTCGAGAGACCCAGTACTTC
CASSYLGLAGARETQYF
>TRBJ2-2|-|TRBD2|TRBV3-1/TRBV3-2|16
TGTGCCAGCAGCTTTGCGGGGGGCCGGAACACCGGGGAGCTGTTTTTT
CASSFAGGRNTGELFF
>TRBJ2-1|-|-|TRBV9|11
TGTGCCAGCAACCGCGACAATGAGCAGTTCTTC
CASNRDNEQFF
>TRBJ1-1|once|-|TRBV30|12
TGTGCCTGGAGTGTAAACGATCGCGAGGCTTTCTTT
CAWSVNDREAFF
>TRBJ2-2|-|TRBD2|TRBV5-1|18
TGCGCCAGCAGATCGCGCGGGAGCGGGGGCCCGAACACCGGGGAGCTGTTTTTT
CASRSRGSGGPNTGELFF
>TRBJ1-1|once|-|TRBV6-2/TRBV6-3|16
TGTGCCAGCAGCCCCCGGGGTGGCGGGCAGGTAACTGAAGCTTTCTTT
CASSPRGGGQVTEAFF
>TRBJ2-1|-|-|TRBV7-9|16
TGTGCCAGCAGCTTACCCAAAACGGGACATTACAATGAGCAGTTCTTC
CASSLPKTGHYNEQFF
>TRBJ2-1|-|-|TRBV18|13
TGTGCCAGCTCACTGACAGGTTACAATGAGCAGTTCTTC
CASSLTGYNEQFF
>TRBJ2-1|-|-|TRBV7-2|13
TGTGCCAGCAGCTTGGGACTTAACAATGAGCAGTTCTTC
CASSLGLNNEQFF
>TRBJ1-6|-|TRBD1|TRBV28|16
TGTGCCAGCAGGCCCGCGGACAGGGGGTATAATTCACCCCTCCACTTT
CASRPADRGYNSPLHF
>TRBJ1-1|-|TRBD1|TRBV3-1/TRBV3-2|14
TGTGCCAGCGCCGGGACAGGGATGAACACTGAAGCTTTCTTT
CASAGTGMNTEAFF
>TRBJ1-1|-|-|TRBV2|11
TGTGCCAGCAGTGGGGTCGGGTGGGCTTTCTTT
CASSGVGWAFF
>TRBJ1-6|-|TRBD1|TRBV27|15
TGTGCCAGCCGAGCATCCGGGACAGGGCGTGTGCCCCTCCACTTT
CASRASGTGRVPLHF
>TRBJ1-4|-|-|TRBV6-1|15
TGTGCCAGCAGTGAACTACGGGGGAAAGTTGAAAAACTGTTTTTT
CASSELRGKVEKLFF
>TRBJ1-2|-|-|TRBV6-4|13
TGTGCCAGCAGTGACGTAGGGGCCAGTGGCTACACCTTC
CASSDVGASGYTF
>TRBJ2-5|-|-|TRBV6-5|14
TGTGCCAGCGGCCCTTGGGGGCAGGAAGAGACCCAGTACTTC
CASGPWGQEETQYF
>TRBJ2-2|-|-|TRBV14|20
TGTGCCAGCAGCCAGTATAAGCCCATGGTAGGGGGGGCTAACACCGGGGAGCTGTTTTTT
CASSQYKPMVGGANTGELFF
>TRBJ1-2|-|TRBD1|TRBV28|12
TGTGCCAGCAGTTTGACAGGGGGCAGCTACACCTTC
CASSLTGGSYTF
>TRBJ2-5|-|-|TRBV5-4|14
TGTGCCAGCAGCCTGCCGGGTGGTAAGGAGACCCAGTACTTC
CASSLPGGKETQYF
>TRBJ1-1|once|TRBD1|TRBV18|16
TGTGCCAGCTCACCAACCGGGACAGCCCTTAACACTGAAGCTTTCTTT
CASSPTGTALNTEAFF
>TRBJ2-5|-|TRBD2|TRBV24-1|17
TGTGCCACCAGTGATCCCGGGAGGGCTTCGGGAAGAGAGACCCAGTACTTC
CATSDPGRASGRETQYF
>TRBJ2-7|-|TRBD1|TRBV9|13
TGTGCCAGCAGCGTGACAGGGGGCTACGAGCAGTACTTC
CASSVTGGYEQYF
>TRBJ2-7|-|TRBD1|TRBV7-8|13
TGTGCCAGCAGCCTGGGACAGGGTGGGGAGCAGTACTTC
CASSLGQGGEQYF
>TRBJ1-3|-|-|TRBV7-9|15
TGTGCCAGCAGCGAAACAGGGTTCTTTGGAAACACCATATATTTT
CASSETGFFGNTIYF
>TRBJ1-4|-|-|TRBV29-1|13
TGCAGCGTCGCACAGGGTACGGGTGAAAAACTGTTTTTT
CSVAQGTGEKLFF
>TRBJ2-5|once|-|TRBV12-3/TRBV12-4|13
TGTGCCAGCAGTTTAGCGGGGGGAAAGACCCAGTACTTC
CASSLAGGKTQYF
>TRBJ2-7|-|-|TRBV6-5|15
TGTGCCAGCAGTTACTCACACAGGGGAGGCTACGAGCAGTACTTC
CASSYSHRGGYEQYF
>TRBJ1-6|-|-|TRBV2|12
TGTGCCAGCACCGCGCCTAATTCACCCCTCCACTTT
CASTAPNSPLHF
>TRBJ2-3|-|TRBD1|TRBV19|14
TGTGCCAGTAGTAAGGGACAGGGGACAGATACGCAGTATTTT
CASSKGQGTDTQYF
>TRBJ2-3|-|-|TRBV4-1|15
TGCGCCAGCAGCCCCTGGGGCTATAGCACAGATACGCAGTATTTT
CASSPWGYSTDTQYF
>TRBJ1-1|-|-|TRBV7-3|15
TGTGCCAGCAGCTTACGCGGGAGCATGAACACTGAAGCTTTCTTT
CASSLRGSMNTEAFF
>TRBJ1-1|-|-|TRBV11-1|11
TGTGCCAGCAGCCTCCACAGCGAAGCTTTCTTT
CASSLHSEAFF
>TRBJ1-2|-|-|TRBV2|14
TGTGCCAGCAGCCGAGACAGGACATCCTATGGCTACACCTTC
CASSRDRTSYGYTF
>TRBJ1-1|-|TRBD1|TRBV5-1|13
TGCGCCAGCAGCTCAGGGGGGTACGCTGAAGCTTTCTTT
CASSSGGYAEAFF
>TRBJ2-3|-|TRBD2|TRBV28|12
TGTGCCAGCGGGGCTAGCGGGATAACGCAGTATTTT
CASGASGITQYF
>TRBJ1-2|few|TRBD1|TRBV18|15
TGTGCCAGCTCACCCGATACAGGGGGCGTCTATGGCTACACCTTC
CASSPDTGGVYGYTF
>TRBJ1-5|-|-|TRBV29-1|12
TGCAGCGTTTCAGGGGCCAATCAGCCCCAGCATTTT
CSVSGANQPQHF
>TRBJ2-7|-|-|TRBV6-5|13
TGTGCCAGCAACCGTTTAGGGGCCTACGAGCAGTACTTC
CASNRLGAYEQYF
>TRBJ2-3|-|TRBD2|TRBV6-4|14
TGTGCCAGCAGTGAGACGGGGGGGCGAGATACGCAGTATTTT
CASSETGGRDTQYF
>TRBJ1-2|few|-|TRBV9|13
TGTGCCAGCAGCGTAGACAGTAACTATGGCTACACCTTC
CASSVDSNYGYTF
>TRBJ2-1|-|TRBD2|TRBV9|16
TGTGCCAGCAGCGTAGGCGGGGGGTTCCCTTACAATGAGCAGTTCTTC
CASSVGGGFPYNEQFF
>TRBJ2-3|-|TRBD2|TRBV6-2/TRBV6-3|15
TGTGCCAGCAGTGTTAGCGGGAGGGCCGGAGATACGCAGTATTTT
CASSVSGRAGDTQYF